The T cell receptor beta chain under discussion was sequenced for a study of blood T cell repertoires in COVID-19. The CDR3 totals 12 residues. Per germline, CDR1 MNHEY and CDR2 SVGEGT. Trimming cost V 5 bases and J 1 base, with 6 bases left between them. Using immunoSEQ multiplex PCR, the repertoire was profiled, and TCRdb retains in-frame clones only, with some absent. The sample records 130,000 to 150,000 clones, approximately 90% being singletons. This sequence originates from a man between 18 and 35 years old with COVID-19, enrolled during active disease. The rearrangement uses TRBV6-2 or TRBV6-3 and TRBJ2-7; weak D call: TRBD2 (5 bases). Sequenced input: peripheral blood. CDR3 bases: TGTGCCAGCAGTCAGCGGTCCTACGAGCAGTACTTC. Its protein is CASSQRSYEQYF.